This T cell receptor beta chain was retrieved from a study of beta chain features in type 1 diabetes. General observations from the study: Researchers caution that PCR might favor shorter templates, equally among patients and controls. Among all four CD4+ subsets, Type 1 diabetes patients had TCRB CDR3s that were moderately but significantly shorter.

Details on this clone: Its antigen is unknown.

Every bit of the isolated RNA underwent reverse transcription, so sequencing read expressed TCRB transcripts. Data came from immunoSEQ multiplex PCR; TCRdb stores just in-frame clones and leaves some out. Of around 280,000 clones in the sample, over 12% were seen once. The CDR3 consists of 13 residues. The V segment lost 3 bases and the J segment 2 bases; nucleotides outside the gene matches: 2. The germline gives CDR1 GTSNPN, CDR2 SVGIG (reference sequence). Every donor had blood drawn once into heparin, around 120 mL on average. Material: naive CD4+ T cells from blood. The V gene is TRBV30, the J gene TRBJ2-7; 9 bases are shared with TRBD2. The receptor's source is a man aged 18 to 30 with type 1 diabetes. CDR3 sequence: CAWSGGRAYEQYF. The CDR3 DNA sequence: TGTGCCTGGAGCGGCGGGAGGGCCTACGAGCAGTACTTC. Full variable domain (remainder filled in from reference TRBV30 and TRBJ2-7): SQTIHQWPATLVQPVGSPLSLECTVEGTSNPNLYWYRQAAGRGLQLLFYSVGIGQISSEVPQNLSASRPQDRQFILSSKKLLLSDSGFYLCAWSGGRAYEQYFGPGTRLTVT.